This T cell receptor (beta chain) is drawn from a study of radiation and T cells in renal cell carcinoma (dated by TCRdb to 2020 to 2021). About the full investigation: Samples were obtained from a clinical trial, in which 15 Gy stereotactic body radiation therapy was delivered to primary renal cell carcinomas and nephrectomy was performed 4 weeks later. In total, roughly 53 samples underwent TCR beta sequencing: around 25 tumors plus 27 peripheral blood samples. Across all 53 samples, several million unique CDR3 nucleotide sequences encoding 2,658,974 unique CDR3 amino acid sequences were identified. General study outcomes and caveats: Top tumor clonotypes rose in blood from baseline to 2 weeks post-radiation, then contracted by 4 weeks, suggesting transient expansion of tumor-resident clones. With a single-armed trial design, the study had no way to address how radiation dose or scheduling affects the TCR repertoire. Tracking of blood repertoire dynamics stopped at three to four weeks after treatment, with no follow-up past that point. No pretreatment tumor biopsies were available, so the baseline intratumoral presence of clonotypes could not be determined.

TCR beta libraries were generated from genomic DNA with the immunoSEQ kit, following the manufacturer's recommendations. Library preparation used a first multiplex PCR with proprietary primers, then a second PCR adding unique barcodes, with bead cleanups after each round. Each sample batch included a kit-provided positive control reaction and a negative control reaction. The final libraries were assessed on an Agilent 4200 TapeStation D1000 ScreenTape, pooled by volume, and quantified by qPCR. Sequencing was performed on an Illumina NextSeq500 using a MidOutput 150-cycle cartridge, with 156 Read1 cycles, 15 Index1 cycles, and the kit custom primers. The pooled library was loaded at about 0.93 pM with roughly 19% PhiX control spiked in. Under the source paper's analysis protocol: Vendor-processed data were analyzed in R, with a clonotype defined as all T cells sharing the same CDR3 nucleotide sequence. In the clone abundance analyses, frequencies were normalized to the 10,000 most abundant clones in each sample. Public T cell clones, averaging fewer than five per sample, were removed before analysis. Tumor-enriched clonotypes and baseline blood-enriched clonotypes were defined as those with an abundance difference of at least 32-fold between compartments. Clonotypes expanded or contracted between blood time points were identified with a beta-binomial differential abundance model. Similarity between tumor and blood repertoires was quantified using the Baroni-Urbani and Buser coefficient, and groups were compared with two-tailed Wilcoxon tests in R. TCRdb limited this immuneACCESS table to in-frame rearrangements with V and J called. A share of clones is missing; checked studies link under half to unresolved V genes, and the rest is unexplained. That table gives V, J and clone size, and the DNA gave D and trimming. The sample contains 150,000 or so clones, about 88% of them found a single time. The top ten constitute more than 10% of the sample.

The time point label of this sample denotes: baseline pretreatment blood. The treatment or condition label, as the study defines it: 15 Gy SBRT to primary tumor, nephrectomy 4 weeks later. To follow tumor-enriched clonotypes, peripheral blood was collected serially from radiation-treated patients at baseline and again at 2 weeks and 4 weeks after SBRT. All patients had renal cell carcinoma with clear cell pathology. The QIAamp DNA Blood Mini Kit (Qiagen) was used to prepare genomic DNA for TCR sequencing. Only samples passing all quality control checks were included in the analyses. With regard to this clone: Its recognized antigen is unknown. It has no much larger one-base neighbor in the sample; base qualities were not kept. Other DNA sequences in the same sample also yield this CDR3.

V drops 8 bases and J drops 3 bases, leaving 12 bases in between. The germline V gene specifies ENHRY as CDR1 and SYGVKD as CDR2. From the cysteine up to the phenylalanine, the CDR3 has a length of 13 residues. Just CDR3 DNA is preserved here, 39 bases in frame from base 1. The sample was blood, taken from a patient whose treatment included radiotherapy and nephrectomy. The receptor was derived from a woman in her fifties or sixties with renal cell carcinoma. The sequence joins TRBV10-3 to TRBJ2-3; tentative D gene TRBD1, with 6 bases matching. DNA sequence: TGTGCCATCGAAGCAAGGGGGACAGATACGCAGTATTTT. This is translated as CAIEARGTDTQYF.